A single sample gave rise to the 6 T cell receptor beta chains below, sequenced in a study of blood T cell repertoires in COVID-19. The data were produced by immunoSEQ multiplex PCR, yet TCRdb's version contains in-frame clones alone and is incomplete. The sample holds under 100,000 clones; roughly nine tenths are singletons and the top ten take under 9.5%. The sample comprised peripheral blood. Receptors originate from a man aged 50 to 59 with acute or convalescent COVID-19.

The gene calls are TRBV5-1 and TRBJ2-3, with no clear D. Germline values: CDR1 SGHRS, CDR2 YFSETQ. The CDR3 is made up of 14 amino acids. V dropped 3 bases and J dropped 5 bases, with 13 bases sitting between them. The CDR3 sequence is CASSSGGYGDTQYF. CDR3 in DNA: TGCGCCAGCAGCTCGGGTGGTTATGGAGATACGCAGTATTTT.

The rearrangement joins TRBV19 to TRBJ1-1, with D possibly matching TRBD1 (5 bases). V was pared by 5 bases and J by 2 bases, with 9 bases between. CDR1 and CDR2 (germline): LNHDA, SQIVND (reference sequence). This CDR3 has 13 residues. The CDR3 loop is CASSPQGNTEAFF. The CDR3, as DNA: TGTGCCAGTAGTCCCCAGGGTAACACTGAAGCTTTCTTT.

This rearrangement joins TRBV5-1 to TRBJ1-4, with D hard to call. The V gene's germline CDR1 is SGHRS and CDR2 YFSETQ. The CDR3 runs to 15 residues. V lost 2 bases and J lost 8, with 16 bases in between. Written as DNA, the CDR3 is TGCGCCAGCAGCTTAGGTGGCCAGGTCAGAGAAAAACTGTTTTTT. This gives the protein CASSLGGQVREKLFF.

The chain couples TRBV30 to TRBJ1-4; TRBD1 matches at 9 bases. There are 14 residues in the CDR3. Germline V gene sequence: CDR1 GTSNPN, CDR2 SVGIG (reference sequence). Trimming removed 1 base from V and 7 bases from J; junction bases left unmatched: 4. The CDR3 DNA is TGTGCCTGGAGTGAGACAGGGGGTGCTGAAAAACTGTTTTTT. This translates into CAWSETGGAEKLFF.

The gene calls are TRBV5-1 and TRBJ1-4; the match to TRBD1 covers 7 bases. V lost 4 bases to trimming and J lost 7 bases; unmatched junction nucleotides: 10. The CDR3 totals 15 residues. Germline-derived CDR1 and CDR2 are SGHRS and YFSETQ. CDR3 in DNA: TGCGCCAGCAGCCCAGAAGGGGGCCGGGGTGAAAAACTGTTTTTT. Residues: CASSPEGGRGEKLFF.

The chain recombines TRBV11-2 with TRBJ2-2; perhaps TRBD1 as D (6 bases). From germline, CDR1 is SGHAT and CDR2 FQNNGV. V lost 4 bases to trimming and J lost 0 bases, with 9 bases between them. The CDR3 extends over 15 amino acids. DNA for the CDR3: TGTGCCAGCAGCTCCGGGACAACGAACACCGGGGAGCTGTTTTTT. The encoded protein is CASSSGTTNTGELFF.